This T cell receptor beta chain was observed in a study of T cell changes during pregnancy in multiple sclerosis. The junction had 6 bases not matched to a gene; V was cut back by 6 bases and J by 4 bases. Germline V lookup: CDR1 SQVTM, CDR2 ANQGSEA. The length of the CDR3 is 13 residues. Sequencing was performed with immunoSEQ multiplex PCR; in TCRdb, only in-frame clones are kept and a portion is missing. The sample has 70,000 to 95,000 clones; 90% to 95% are singletons. The material was peripheral blood, obtained in the third trimester of pregnancy. The origin of this receptor is a female donor with multiple sclerosis, enrolled in a pregnancy study. The chain has TRBV29-1 and TRBJ2-5, with TRBD1 matching over 9 bases. This CDR3 is CSVWTGALETQYF. As DNA, the CDR3 is TGCAGCGTCTGGACAGGGGCGCTAGAGACCCAGTACTTC.